This T cell receptor (beta chain) was sequenced in a study of breast tumors, draining lymph nodes, adjacent tissues. This clonotype was seen ten or more times. Its specificity is not known. Axillary draining lymph nodes of breast cancer patients supplied the node samples. From the multiplex PCR reads, TCRdb called clonotypes with MiXCR, one entry per CDR3 protein. This sample carries under 110,000 distinct CDR3 sequences, roughly 33% of them seen once, and the ten largest clones take approximately 5%. Between the trimmed V and J ends, which lost 6 bases and 1 base, there was a span of 15 bases. Per germline, CDR1 SGHTA and CDR2 FQGNSA. The CDR3 spans 15 residues. Whole-study results and caveats: Tumor and nontumor repertoires were significantly more similar in luminal-like than in basal-like breast cancer. Tumors had less TCR diversity than lymph nodes, more than nontumor tissue. The data were judged consistent with most tumor T cells coming from lymph node and expanding in tumor.

The receptor's source is a female donor with breast cancer. Some clones in this sample may be carry-over from other donors' samples. The rearrangement joins TRBV7-2 to TRBJ1-1, with D maybe TRBD1 (6 bases). Sequencing was done on a sample of axillary lymph node tissue. The CDR3 loop reads CASSSSGTPNTEAFF. The CDR3 coding sequence is TGTGCCAGCAGTTCCTCCGGGACACCGAACACTGAAGCTTTCTTT.